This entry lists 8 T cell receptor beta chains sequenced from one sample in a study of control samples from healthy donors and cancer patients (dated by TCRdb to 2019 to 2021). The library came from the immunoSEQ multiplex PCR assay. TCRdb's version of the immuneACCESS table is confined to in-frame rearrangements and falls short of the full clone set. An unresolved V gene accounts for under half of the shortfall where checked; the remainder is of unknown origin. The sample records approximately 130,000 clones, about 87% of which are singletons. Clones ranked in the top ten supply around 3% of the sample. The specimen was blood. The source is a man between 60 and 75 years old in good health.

The CDR3 protein is CAISEIARGPEAFF. The CDR3, as DNA: TGTGCCATCAGTGAGATAGCCAGGGGGCCTGAAGCTTTCTTT. This chain joins TRBV10-3 and TRBJ1-1; 8 bases are shared with TRBD1. The J segment lost 6 bases and the V segment lost 2 bases, leaving 5 bases of the junction unmatched. The CDR3 extends over 14 amino acids. The V gene's germline CDR1 is ENHRY and CDR2 SYGVKD.

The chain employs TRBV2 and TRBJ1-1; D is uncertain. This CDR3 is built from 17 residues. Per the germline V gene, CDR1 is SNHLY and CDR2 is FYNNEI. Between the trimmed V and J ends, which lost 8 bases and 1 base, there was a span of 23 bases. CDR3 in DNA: TGTGCCAGCTTGGCTGTTAGTGGTTATATCCAGAACACTGAAGCTTTCTTT. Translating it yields CASLAVSGYIQNTEAFF.

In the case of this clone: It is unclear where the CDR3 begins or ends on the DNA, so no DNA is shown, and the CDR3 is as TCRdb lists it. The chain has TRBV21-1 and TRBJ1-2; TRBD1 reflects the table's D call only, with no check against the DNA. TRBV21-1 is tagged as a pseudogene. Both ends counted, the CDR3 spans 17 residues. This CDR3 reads CASSKGVGQGADYGYTF.

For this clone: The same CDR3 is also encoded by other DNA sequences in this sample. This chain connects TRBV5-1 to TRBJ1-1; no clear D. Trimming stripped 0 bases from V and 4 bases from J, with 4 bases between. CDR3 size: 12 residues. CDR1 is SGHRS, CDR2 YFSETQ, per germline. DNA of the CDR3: TGCGCCAGCAGCTTGGTGAGCACTGAAGCTTTCTTT. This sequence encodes CASSLVSTEAFF.

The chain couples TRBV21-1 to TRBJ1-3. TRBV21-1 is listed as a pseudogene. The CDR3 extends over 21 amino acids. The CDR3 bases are TGTGCCAGCACCAAATCCCGGTGGGGGGGTTCCGGGGCTCACTCTGGAAACACCATATATTTT. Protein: CASTKSRWGGSGAHSGNTIYF.

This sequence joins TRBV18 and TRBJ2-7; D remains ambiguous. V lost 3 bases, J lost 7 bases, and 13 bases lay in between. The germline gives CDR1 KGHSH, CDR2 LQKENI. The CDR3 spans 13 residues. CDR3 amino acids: CASSPLSTEEQYF. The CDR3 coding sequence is TGTGCCAGCTCACCCCTCTCTACAGAAGAGCAGTACTTC.

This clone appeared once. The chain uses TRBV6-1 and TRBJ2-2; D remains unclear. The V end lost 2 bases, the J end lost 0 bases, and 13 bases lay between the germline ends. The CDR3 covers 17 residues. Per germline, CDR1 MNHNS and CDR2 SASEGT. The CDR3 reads CASSETQVIANTGELFF. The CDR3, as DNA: TGTGCCAGCAGTGAAACCCAGGTCATCGCGAACACCGGGGAGCTGTTTTTT.

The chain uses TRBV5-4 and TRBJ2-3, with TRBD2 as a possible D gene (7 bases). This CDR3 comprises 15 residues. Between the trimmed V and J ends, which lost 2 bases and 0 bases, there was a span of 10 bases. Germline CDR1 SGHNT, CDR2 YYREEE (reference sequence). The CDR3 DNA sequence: TGTGCCAGCAGCTTTGAGGGGGGGAGCACAGATACGCAGTATTTT. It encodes CASSFEGGSTDTQYF. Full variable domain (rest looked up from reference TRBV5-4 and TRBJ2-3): ETGVTQSPTHLIKTRGQQVTLRCSSQSGHNTVSWYQQALGQGPQFIFQYYREEENGRGNFPPRFSGLQFPNYSSELNVNALELDDSALYLCASSFEGGSTDTQYFGPGTRLTVL.